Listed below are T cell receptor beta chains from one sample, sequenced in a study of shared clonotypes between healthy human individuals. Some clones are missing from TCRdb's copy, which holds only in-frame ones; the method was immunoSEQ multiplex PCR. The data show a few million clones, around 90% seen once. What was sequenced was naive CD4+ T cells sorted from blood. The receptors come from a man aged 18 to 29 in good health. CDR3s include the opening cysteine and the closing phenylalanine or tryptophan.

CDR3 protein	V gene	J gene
CASTNTENTGELFF	TRBV6-5	TRBJ2-2
CASSLTGGQETQYF	TRBV6-1	TRBJ2-5
CASSHNNMNTEAFF	TRBV5-6	TRBJ1-1
CASVGTSGPTDTQYF	TRBV25-1	TRBJ2-3
CASSERGQVSTDTQYF	TRBV6-4	TRBJ2-3
CASTPGGKSSYEQYF	TRBV6-5	TRBJ2-7
CASSVEGSSYNEQFF	TRBV5-1	TRBJ2-1
CASSPDGDNSPLHF	TRBV25-1	TRBJ1-6
CASSSTSGAQYF	TRBV6-4	TRBJ2-3
CASRTGQGANTEAFF	TRBV19	TRBJ1-1
CASSFSVVHPSTDTQYF	TRBV28	TRBJ2-3
CASSFEGRGYNEQFF	TRBV13	TRBJ2-1
CASTRTSGGREQYF	TRBV19	TRBJ2-7
CAIRQGGSNTGELFF	TRBV10-3	TRBJ2-2
CASRPDRAMLYGYTF	TRBV28	TRBJ1-2